These 5 T cell receptor beta chains were sequenced from one sample in a study of blood T cell repertoires in COVID-19. Measured with immunoSEQ multiplex PCR; TCRdb has only the in-frame clones, and not every one. The sample has 150,000 to 200,000 clones, about 75% seen once. The specimen sequenced was peripheral blood. Source of these receptors: a woman between 50 and 59 years old with active or convalescent COVID-19.

The V and J genes are TRBV10-3 and TRBJ2-3, with TRBD2 matching over 10 bases. Per the germline V gene, CDR1 is ENHRY and CDR2 is SYGVKD. The CDR3 spans 13 residues. J was trimmed by 5 bases and V by 6 bases; bases with no gene match: 2. CDR3 DNA sequence: TGTGCCATCAGAGCGGGAGGGGGAGATACGCAGTATTTT. Protein product: CAIRAGGGDTQYF.

The chain employs TRBV21-1 and TRBJ1-6; the D call TRBD1 from the table was never checked on the DNA. TRBV21-1 represents a pseudogene. The CDR3 spans 14 residues. CDR3 DNA sequence: TGTGCCAGCAGCCGGGACAGGGAATTATCACCCCTCCACTTT. This translates into CASSRDRELSPLHF.

The V call is TRBV30, the J call TRBJ2-1, with TRBD1 matching 7 bases. This CDR3 spans 17 amino acids. The junction had 11 bases not matched to a gene; V was cut back by 2 bases and J by 1 base. Looked up from germline, CDR1 is GTSNPN and CDR2 is SVGIG (reference sequence). CDR3 region: CAWSLRGGGRSYNEQFF. CDR3 bases: TGTGCCTGGAGTCTGCGAGGGGGCGGTCGGTCCTACAATGAGCAGTTCTTC.

The CDR3 here is CASSMIPVDTEGKLFF. The DNA for the CDR3 is TGTGCCAGTAGTATGATCCCCGTGGACACGGAAGGGAAACTGTTTTTT. The V gene is TRBV19, the J gene TRBJ1-4; D might be TRBD1 (5 bases). Germline V gives CDR1 LNHDA, CDR2 SQIVND (reference sequence). Trimming pared 3 bases from V and 11 bases from J, leaving 22 bases between. CDR3 size: 16 residues. The full variable domain, its missing parts supplied by reference TRBV19 and TRBJ1-4, is DGGITQSPKYLFRKEGQNVTLSCEQNLNHDAMYWYRQDPGQGLRLIYYSQIVNDFQKGDIAEGYSVSREKKESFPLTVTSAQKNPTAFYLCASSMIPVDTEGKLFFGSGTQLSVL.

V usage is TRBV4-2 and J usage is TRBJ2-3; TRBD2 agrees at 11 bases. The germline gives CDR1 LGHNA, CDR2 YNFKEQ. The CDR3 spans 18 residues. The V segment lost 0 bases and the J segment 3 bases; nucleotides outside the gene matches: 8. CDR3 DNA: TGTGCCAGCAGCCAAGAAAAGCCTAGCGGGGGGAAGACAGATACGCAGTATTTT. The encoded protein is CASSQEKPSGGKTDTQYF.